What follows are 26 T cell receptor beta chains derived from one specimen sequenced in a study of cytomegalovirus exposure and HLA in healthy donors (dated by TCRdb to 2017 to 2019). The library was produced with the immunoSEQ multiplex PCR assay. For the multiplex PCR, a mixture combining 60 forward primers for TCR Vbeta segments and 13 reverse primers for TCR Jbeta segments was used. TCRdb limited this immuneACCESS table to in-frame rearrangements with V and J called. A share of clones is missing; checked studies link under half to unresolved V genes, and the rest is unexplained. For this sample there are some 120,000 clones; roughly 77% appear just once. The biggest ten clones account for around 1.8% of the sample. The sequenced material came from PBMCs. Source of these receptors: a man aged 18 to 29 in good health and CMV-seronegative.

The rearrangement joins TRBV9 to TRBJ2-2; tentatively, D is TRBD1 (5 bases). Germline loops: CDR1 SGDLS, CDR2 YYNGEE. CDR3 length: 12 residues. The V end lost 3 bases, the J end lost 5 bases, and 5 bases lay between the germline ends. The DNA for the CDR3 is TGTGCCAGCAGCGAGGGGACCGGGGAGCTGTTTTTT. It is translated as CASSEGTGELFF. The full variable domain, completed using reference TRBV9 and TRBJ2-2, is DSGVTQTPKHLITATGQRVTLRCSPRSGDLSVYWYQQSLDQGLQFLIQYYNGEERAKGNILERFSAQQFPDLHSELNLSSLELGDSALYFCASSEGTGELFFGEGSRLTVL.

This clone was seen a single time. This sequence joins TRBV2 and TRBJ2-7, with 8 bases aligning to TRBD2. This CDR3 comprises 13 residues. After removal of 7 bases from V and 3 bases from J, the junction contained 5 bases not matched to a gene. From germline, CDR1 is SNHLY and CDR2 FYNNEI. CDR3 residues: CASNPGGVYEQYF. CDR3 nucleotide sequence: TGTGCCAGCAACCCCGGGGGGGTCTACGAGCAGTACTTC.

As DNA, the CDR3 is TGTGCCAGCAGTTACCTGCCTACGAACACTGAAGCTTTCTTT. The encoded protein is CASSYLPTNTEAFF. The gene calls are TRBV6-5 and TRBJ1-1; D is unclear. Deletions cut 2 bases from V and 1 base from J, with 8 bases between. This CDR3 is 14 amino acids long. Germline V CDR1 and CDR2: MNHEY, SVGAGI.

The V gene is TRBV27, the J gene TRBJ1-6; 8 nucleotides match TRBD1. Germline values: CDR1 MNHEY, CDR2 SMNVEV (reference sequence). V was clipped by 6 bases and J by 7 bases; unmatched bases: 8. CDR3 length: 15 residues. CDR3 coding DNA: TGTGCCAGCAGAAAGACAGGGGCCAGAAATTCACCCCTCCACTTT. Its protein is CASRKTGARNSPLHF.

CDR3 DNA sequence: TGCGCCAGCAGCTTGTCTTGGGGCAGTCTAGGGCACACAGATACGCAGTATTTT. Translating gives CASSLSWGSLGHTDTQYF. This chain joins TRBV5-1 and TRBJ2-3; D might be TRBD1 (5 bases). CDR1 and CDR2 (germline): SGHRS, YFSETQ. V was shortened by 1 base and J by 2 bases, with 20 bases between the two germline ends. This CDR3 spans 18 amino acids.

The chain is built from TRBV6-1 and TRBJ1-6; D is unclear. This CDR3 comprises 15 residues. Germline CDR1 is MNHNS and CDR2 is SASEGT. V lost 2 bases, J lost 10 bases, and 15 bases lay in between. Here the CDR3 reads CASSEMVSALSPLHF. Written as DNA, the CDR3 is TGTGCCAGCAGTGAAATGGTCTCGGCACTATCACCCCTCCACTTT.

In regard to this clone: One end of the junction does not line up with germline, which may come from a read error. V and J are TRBV5-1 and TRBJ2-7; D remains unclear. The CDR3 is 14 residues long. Germline CDR1 and CDR2: SGHRS and YFSETQ. The CDR3 here is CASGLTAPTYEQYF. Here the CDR3 DNA reads TGCGCCAGCGGCTTGACTGCTCCGACCTACGAGCAGTACTTC.

In this sample, this clone turned up a few times. DNA for the CDR3: TGCGCCAGCAGCTTGGATCGACAGGGGTTAGCAGGGACTGAAGCTTTCTTT. This codes for CASSLDRQGLAGTEAFF. The gene calls are TRBV5-1 and TRBJ1-1, with 8 bases fitting TRBD1. This CDR3 has 17 residues. J lost 5 bases, V lost 0 bases, and 12 bases had no gene match. Germline assignment: CDR1 SGHRS and CDR2 YFSETQ.

This clone was picked up one time. V is TRBV29-1 and J is TRBJ2-7; D might be TRBD1 (7 bases). The germline V gene has CDR1 SQVTM and CDR2 ANQGSEA. There are 13 residues in the CDR3. Deletions cut 4 bases from V and 5 bases from J, with 15 bases between. This CDR3 reads CSVGARGAHEQYF. CDR3 bases: TGCAGCGTTGGGGCCAGGGGGGCCCACGAGCAGTACTTC.

J is TRBJ1-6 and V is TRBV5-1; tentative D call: TRBD1 (5 bases). The germline V gene has CDR1 SGHRS and CDR2 YFSETQ. This CDR3 comprises 13 residues. Trimming shortened V by 9 bases and J by 6 bases, and 13 bases separated the two germline ends. CDR3 nucleotide sequence: TGCGCCACCAGAGACAGCCTTAATTCACCCCTCCACTTT. Its protein product is CATRDSLNSPLHF.

This clone appeared a single time. The chain is built from TRBV5-6 and TRBJ2-2; no reliable D call. The length of the CDR3 is 12 residues. From germline, CDR1 is SGHDT and CDR2 YYEEEE. V gave up 4 bases and J gave up 7 bases, with 8 bases separating them. CDR3 sequence (DNA): TGTGCCAGCAGCCCCGAACACGGGGAGCTGTTTTTT. Protein: CASSPEHGELFF.

The chain links TRBV5-1 to TRBJ1-2, with 9 bases lining up with TRBD1. The V segment lost 4 bases and the J segment 5 bases; nucleotides outside the gene matches: 9. The germline V gene has CDR1 SGHRS and CDR2 YFSETQ. The CDR3 contains 15 residues. The CDR3 DNA reads as TGCGCCAGCAGCCTAGGACAGGGGCTTGAGTATGGCTACACCTTC. This codes for CASSLGQGLEYGYTF.

This clone has more than one count but fewer than ten. The V and J genes are TRBV10-1 and TRBJ2-1; 13 bases fit TRBD2. With 7 bases clipped from V and 0 bases from J, the junction kept 6 bases outside the gene matches. CDR1 and CDR2 from the germline V gene are WNHNN and SYGVQD (reference sequence). The length of the CDR3 is 17 residues. This CDR3 reads CASTRTSGGRSYNEQFF. The CDR3 DNA reads TGCGCCAGCACTAGGACTAGCGGGGGCCGCTCCTACAATGAGCAGTTCTTC.

The chain carries TRBV2 and TRBJ2-1; 12 bases map to TRBD2. The CDR3 length is 15 residues. CDR1 and CDR2 from the germline V gene are SNHLY and FYNNEI. V was pared by 6 bases and J by 9 bases, with 9 bases of the junction left unmatched. The DNA of the CDR3 is TGTGCCAGCAGGCCCAGACTAGCGGGGGACCCTGAGCAGTTCTTC. It translates to CASRPRLAGDPEQFF. The entire variable domain, with the rest obtained from reference TRBV2 and TRBJ2-1, is as follows: EPEVTQTPSHQVTQMGQEVILRCVPISNHLYFYWYRQILGQKVEFLVSFYNNEISEKSEIFDDQFSVERPDGSNFTLKIRSTKLEDSAMYFCASRPRLAGDPEQFFGPGTRLTVL.

This chain connects TRBV6-1 to TRBJ1-6, with 7 bases aligning to TRBD1. The germline V gene encodes CDR1 MNHNS and CDR2 SASEGT. The ends lost 6 bases at V and 6 bases at J; junction bases unmatched: 5. This CDR3 has 14 residues. Written as DNA, the CDR3 is TGTGCCAGCAGGGGGTGGGACAGTAATTCACCCCTCCACTTT. Amino acid sequence: CASRGWDSNSPLHF.

The chain is built from TRBV5-1 and TRBJ2-7; TRBD1 is a possible D gene (6 bases). The CDR3 totals 15 residues. V was pared by 2 bases and J by 2 bases, with 14 bases between. The germline gives CDR1 SGHRS, CDR2 YFSETQ. This CDR3 is CASSLGTKGTYEQYF. The CDR3 nucleotides read TGCGCCAGCAGCTTAGGGACAAAGGGGACCTACGAGCAGTACTTC.

The chain recombines TRBV19 with TRBJ1-5, with a possible D match to TRBD1 (6 bases). CDR1 and CDR2 (germline): LNHDA, SQIVND (reference sequence). The V and J ends lost 6 bases and 3 bases respectively, with 12 bases between them. The CDR3 has 14 amino acids. CDR3 protein: CASSKGGYNQPQHF. The CDR3 DNA sequence: TGTGCCAGTAGCAAGGGGGGGTACAATCAGCCCCAGCATTTT.

There are a few counts of this clone. CDR3 amino acids: CASSSRDRGRAGANVLTF. The CDR3 nucleotides read TGTGCCAGCAGCTCCCGGGACAGGGGCCGAGCTGGGGCCAACGTCCTGACTTTC. V and J are TRBV7-2 and TRBJ2-6; 10 bases align to TRBD1. The CDR3 is 18 residues long. CDR1 and CDR2 from the germline V gene are SGHTA and FQGNSA. J lost 2 bases, V lost 4 bases, and 8 bases had no gene match.

V is TRBV25-1 and J is TRBJ2-2; D is undetermined. Germline V gene sequence: CDR1 MGHDK, CDR2 SYGVNS. This CDR3 has 12 residues. The V end lost 6 bases, the J end lost 1 base, and 3 bases lay between the germline ends. CDR3 protein: CASRQNTGELFF. Written as DNA, the CDR3 is TGTGCCAGCAGACAGAACACCGGGGAGCTGTTTTTT.

This clone was recorded once. The chain recombines TRBV20-1 with TRBJ2-1; D is perhaps TRBD2 (5 bases). The CDR3 loop spans 10 amino acids. Germline V gives CDR1 DFQATT, CDR2 SNEGSKA (reference sequence). The V end lost 5 bases, the J end lost 10 bases, and 9 bases lay between the germline ends. In DNA form, the CDR3 reads TGCAGTGCTTATTCGGGGGAGCAGTTCTTC. Encoded protein: CSAYSGEQFF.

The CDR3 reads CASSPSLDRVHGYTF. The CDR3 coding sequence is TGTGCCAGCAGCCCATCATTAGACAGGGTGCATGGCTACACCTTC. The chain combines TRBV4-2 with TRBJ1-2, with 7 bases identical to TRBD1. V shed 4 bases, J shed 6 bases, and the junction held 11 bases outside the gene matches. Per the germline V gene, CDR1 is LGHNA and CDR2 is YNFKEQ. The CDR3 extends over 15 amino acids.

The chain has TRBV4-1 and TRBJ1-1; 9 bases line up with TRBD1. The V segment lost 1 base and the J segment 3 bases; nucleotides outside the gene matches: 3. This CDR3 has 15 residues. Germline CDR1 reads MGHRA; CDR2 reads YSYEKL. CDR3 region: CASSQGGQGHTEAFF. The CDR3 DNA reads as TGCGCCAGCAGCCAAGGGGGACAGGGTCACACTGAAGCTTTCTTT.

This chain connects TRBV6-5 to TRBJ2-7; D unclear. Per germline, CDR1 MNHEY and CDR2 SVGAGI. The CDR3 consists of 15 residues. V lost 0 bases, J lost 2 bases, and 11 bases lay in between. CDR3 nucleotide sequence: TGTGCCAGCAGTTACTCGAGTACTGCGACCTACGAGCAGTACTTC. This codes for CASSYSSTATYEQYF.

This clone was seen more than once but under ten times. CDR3 coding DNA: TGTGCCAGCAGTGAAATTGGGACAGCGAACACCGGGGAGCTGTTTTTT. Its translation is CASSEIGTANTGELFF. V and J are TRBV2 and TRBJ2-2; TRBD1 aligns across 7 bases. V gave up 2 bases and J gave up 0 bases; unmatched junction bases: 3. This CDR3 region has 16 residues. The germline CDR1 and CDR2 sequences are SNHLY and FYNNEI.

This clone was counted once. The V gene is TRBV7-2, the J gene TRBJ1-1; D unclear. Germline V gene sequence: CDR1 SGHTA, CDR2 FQGNSA. The CDR3 length is 12 residues. Trimming pared 5 bases from V and 7 bases from J, leaving 11 bases between. This chain's CDR3 is CASSRGVGEAFF. For the CDR3, the DNA is TGTGCCAGCAGCCGGGGTGTCGGTGAAGCTTTCTTT.

V gene TRBV6-1 combines with J gene TRBJ2-2, with 13 bases that match TRBD2. This CDR3 is 15 amino acids long. The V and J ends lost 6 bases and 6 bases, in that order; junction bases with no gene match: 4. CDR1 and CDR2 from the germline V gene are MNHNS and SASEGT. The CDR3 bases are TGTGCCAGCAGACCACTAGCGGGGGGGTCCGGGGAGCTGTTTTTT. It codes for CASRPLAGGSGELFF.